This T cell receptor beta chain comes out of a study of T cell changes during pregnancy in multiple sclerosis. Profiled with immunoSEQ multiplex PCR; TCRdb holds only in-frame clones, not every one. The sample holds about 69,000 clones; roughly nine tenths are singletons and the top ten take 0.29%. This clone was seen only a few times. Germline V gene sequence: CDR1 SGHTA, CDR2 FQGNSA. Trimming took 0 bases from V and 5 from J, leaving 13 bases between them. This CDR3 is 15 amino acids long. The sample here was CD4+ T cells from peripheral blood mononuclear cells, taken in the third trimester of pregnancy. The source is a female donor in good health, enrolled as a control in a pregnancy study. The chain links TRBV7-2 to TRBJ1-2; no definite D call. CDR3 protein: CASSLASGQRYGYTF. Written as DNA, the CDR3 is TGTGCCAGCAGCTTAGCGTCTGGGCAGCGGTATGGCTACACCTTC.